This T cell receptor beta chain was sequenced for a study of T cell repertoires in cytomegalovirus infection. Points from the study as a whole: Within the response measured ex vivo, HLA-C-restricted CMV-specific TCR beta clonotypes were dominant.

TCRdb passed the reads through MiXCR, listing each CDR3 protein once. Of 150,000 to 200,000 distinct CDR3 sequences in the sample, under 25% are singletons; the top ten hold 2.5% to 3%. With 6 bases removed from V and 2 bases from J, the gap between germline ends came to 10 bases. CDR1 SGHNT and CDR2 YENEEA come from the germline V gene. The CDR3 is 13 amino acids. This clonotype was seen a few times. Antigen unknown. The genes are TRBV11-3 and TRBJ1-2, with D uncertain. This sequence was found in a human donor in good health (CMV status not recorded). Some clones in this sample may be carry-over from other donors' samples. Sequencing was done on a sample of PBMCs. CDR3 region: CASSLPENYGYTF. The CDR3 region has the DNA TGTGCCAGCAGTCTCCCAGAGAACTATGGCTACACCTTC.